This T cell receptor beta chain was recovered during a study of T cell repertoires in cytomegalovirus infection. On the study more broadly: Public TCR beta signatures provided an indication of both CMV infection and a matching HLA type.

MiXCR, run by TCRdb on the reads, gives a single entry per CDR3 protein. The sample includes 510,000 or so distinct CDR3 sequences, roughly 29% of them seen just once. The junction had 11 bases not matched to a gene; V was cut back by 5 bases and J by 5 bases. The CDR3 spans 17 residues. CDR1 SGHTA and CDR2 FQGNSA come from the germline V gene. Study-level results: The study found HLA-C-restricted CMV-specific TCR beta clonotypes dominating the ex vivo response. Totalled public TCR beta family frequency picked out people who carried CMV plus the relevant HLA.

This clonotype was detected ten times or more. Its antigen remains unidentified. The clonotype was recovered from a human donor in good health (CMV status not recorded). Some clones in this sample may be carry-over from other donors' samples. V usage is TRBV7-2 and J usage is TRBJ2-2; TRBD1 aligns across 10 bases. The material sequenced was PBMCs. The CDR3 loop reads CASSPPRQGAGTGELFF. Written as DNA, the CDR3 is TGTGCCAGCAGCCCGCCGAGACAGGGGGCGGGGACCGGGGAGCTGTTTTTT.